These 22 T cell receptor beta chains were sequenced from one sample in a study of blood T cell repertoires in COVID-19. Repertoires were generated with immunoSEQ multiplex PCR, while TCRdb's copy carries only in-frame clones and drops some. The sample yields 300,000 to 500,000 clones, around 90% seen once. Sequencing was performed on PBMCs or T cells enriched from blood (not recorded which). The receptor source for this set is a woman in her thirties or forties with acute COVID-19.

The chain couples TRBV4-1 to TRBJ1-1; 11 bases align to TRBD1. V was pared by 6 bases and J by 4 bases, with 7 bases of the junction left unmatched. CDR3 length: 15 amino acids. Germline values: CDR1 MGHRA, CDR2 YSYEKL. CDR3 amino acids: CASSYSGTGGTEAFF. CDR3 sequence (DNA): TGCGCCAGCAGTTACTCCGGGACAGGGGGCACTGAAGCTTTCTTT.

This sequence joins TRBV5-6 and TRBJ2-3; 8 nucleotides match TRBD2. Germline V gene sequence: CDR1 SGHDT, CDR2 YYEEEE. Trimming removed 0 bases from V and 2 bases from J; junction bases left unmatched: 5. The CDR3 sequence is 16 residues long. The CDR3 protein is CASSLAAGDFTDTQYF. Written as DNA, the CDR3 is TGTGCCAGCAGCTTGGCAGCGGGGGACTTCACAGATACGCAGTATTTT.

The V call is TRBV3-1 (or the pseudogene TRBV3-2), the J call TRBJ2-7, with a weak D call TRBD1 (5 bases). Trimming cost V 1 base and J 2 bases, with 6 bases left between them. In germline, CDR1 is LGHDT, CDR2 YNNKEL (reference sequence). The CDR3 consists of 13 residues. The CDR3 loop is CASSQAGPYEQYF. CDR3 nucleotide sequence: TGTGCCAGCAGCCAAGCAGGGCCCTACGAGCAGTACTTC.

This chain links TRBV21-1 with TRBJ1-6. TRBV21-1 is a recognized pseudogene. The CDR3 runs 16 residues. Here the CDR3 reads CASSVHRGSYNSPLHF. CDR3 nucleotides: TGTGCCAGCAGCGTTCACCGGGGGTCCTATAATTCACCCCTCCACTTT.

The chain joins TRBV5-4 to TRBJ2-3; 10 bases are a match to TRBD1. V was pared by 4 bases and J by 0 bases, with 14 bases of the junction left unmatched. The CDR3 consists of 19 residues. In germline, CDR1 is SGHNT, CDR2 YYREEE (reference sequence). In nucleotides, the CDR3 is TGTGCCAGCAGCCGGGGACAGGGGAGGAGCGGGGGTAGCACAGATACGCAGTATTTT. Amino acids: CASSRGQGRSGGSTDTQYF.

This clone was counted only a few times. The chain recombines TRBV9 with TRBJ2-1, with TRBD1 matching over 7 bases. The length of the CDR3 is 14 residues. The germline V gene has CDR1 SGDLS and CDR2 YYNGEE. V trimming: 4 bases; J trimming: 10 bases; junction bases outside the gene matches: 11. The CDR3 loop reads CASSPQTGLVEQFF. The CDR3 bases are TGTGCCAGCAGCCCCCAGACAGGGTTAGTGGAGCAGTTCTTC.

The rearrangement links TRBV19 to TRBJ1-5, with 7 nucleotides matching TRBD1. V gave up 5 bases and J gave up 0 bases; unmatched junction bases: 16. Germline values: CDR1 LNHDA, CDR2 SQIVND (reference sequence). CDR3 size: 19 residues. The CDR3, as DNA: TGTGCCAGTAGTGTTATACAGGGGCTTGCCTATTATAGCAATCAGCCCCAGCATTTT. It is translated as CASSVIQGLAYYSNQPQHF. Together with reference TRBV19 and TRBJ1-5, the CDR3 gives the full variable domain: DGGITQSPKYLFRKEGQNVTLSCEQNLNHDAMYWYRQDPGQGLRLIYYSQIVNDFQKGDIAEGYSVSREKKESFPLTVTSAQKNPTAFYLCASSVIQGLAYYSNQPQHFGDGTRLSIL.

The rearrangement links TRBV9 to TRBJ2-5; 7 bases agree with TRBD2. The CDR3 length is 16 residues. The V segment lost 0 bases and the J segment 2 bases; nucleotides outside the gene matches: 7. Germline-derived CDR1 and CDR2 are SGDLS and YYNGEE. CDR3 sequence: CASSVATEAGQETQYF. The CDR3 DNA reads TGTGCCAGCAGCGTAGCTACGGAAGCGGGGCAAGAGACCCAGTACTTC.

The chain couples TRBV3-1 (or the pseudogene TRBV3-2) to TRBJ1-4; 9 nucleotides agree with TRBD1. The CDR3 spans 16 residues. Germline V gene sequence: CDR1 LGHDT, CDR2 YNNKEL (reference sequence). Trimming took 5 bases from V and 8 from J; bases not matched to a gene: 12. CDR3 coding DNA: TGTGCCAGCAGCTCTCAGAGACAGGGGGGAGAGGAAAAACTGTTTTTT. This sequence encodes CASSSQRQGGEEKLFF.

The V call is TRBV6-5, the J call TRBJ1-1; TRBD1 is a possible D gene (5 bases). The germline V gene has CDR1 MNHEY and CDR2 SVGAGI. CDR3 length: 11 amino acids. Trimming removed 4 bases at V and 7 bases at J, with 7 bases between. CDR3 region: CASSWGDEAFF. The CDR3 bases are TGTGCCAGCAGTTGGGGCGATGAAGCTTTCTTT.

The chain joins TRBV7-9 to TRBJ2-2, with D perhaps TRBD1 (5 bases). The CDR3 is made up of 15 amino acids. Germline assignment: CDR1 SEHNR and CDR2 FQNEAQ (reference sequence). V was cut by 3 bases and J by 4 bases, with 12 bases left in between. The CDR3 coding sequence is TGTGCCAGCAGCTTTTTAGGGGTTGGCACCGGGGAGCTGTTTTTT. Its protein product is CASSFLGVGTGELFF.

CDR3 sequence: CSVFGGEKLFF. Here the CDR3 DNA reads TGCAGCGTCTTTGGGGGCGAAAAACTGTTTTTT. This chain joins TRBV29-1 and TRBJ1-4; weak D call: TRBD1 (6 bases). Trimming removed 6 bases at V and 8 bases at J, with 10 bases between. This CDR3 has 11 residues. Germline V gives CDR1 SQVTM, CDR2 ANQGSEA.

The genes are TRBV6-6 and TRBJ2-3, with 10 bases matching TRBD1. The CDR3 consists of 15 residues. The germline V gene has CDR1 MNHNY and CDR2 SVGAGI (reference sequence). J gave up 5 bases and V 4 bases, and 6 bases lay outside the gene matches. CDR3: CASSSRDRGRDTQYF. The DNA for the CDR3 is TGTGCCAGCAGTTCTCGGGACAGGGGACGAGATACGCAGTATTTT.

The rearrangement joins TRBV19 to TRBJ1-4; 8 positions agree with TRBD1. CDR3 length equals 19 residues. Losses at the gene ends were 5 bases for V and 0 bases for J; bases not matched to a gene: 14. Germline lookup yields CDR1 LNHDA and CDR2 SQIVND (reference sequence). CDR3: CASSVRDRPPLSTNEKLFF. CDR3 nucleotide sequence: TGTGCCAGTAGTGTCCGGGACAGGCCCCCCTTGTCAACTAATGAAAAACTGTTTTTT.

This sequence joins TRBV5-1 and TRBJ2-6, with D unresolved. With 4 bases removed from V and 0 bases from J, the gap between germline ends came to 11 bases. Germline CDR1 reads SGHRS; CDR2 reads YFSETQ. The CDR3 is made up of 16 amino acids. The DNA of the CDR3 is TGCGCCAGCAGCGTCGATCTGGCCTCTGGGGCCAACGTCCTGACTTTC. Its translation is CASSVDLASGANVLTF.

This clone appeared a few times. The chain joins TRBV6-5 to TRBJ1-2, with TRBD1 matching over 11 bases. Germline CDR1 MNHEY, CDR2 SVGAGI. Trimming at V came to 4 bases and at J to 0 bases, leaving 4 bases not matched to a gene. This CDR3 is 16 amino acids long. CDR3 protein: CASSSGTGGSNYGYTF. DNA for the CDR3: TGTGCCAGCAGTTCCGGGACAGGGGGTTCTAACTATGGCTACACCTTC.

This chain joins TRBV13 and TRBJ1-5, with a weak D call TRBD1 (5 bases). This CDR3 contains 16 residues. Germline loops: CDR1 PRHDT, CDR2 FYEKMQ (reference sequence). Deletions cut 2 bases from V and 4 bases from J, with 15 bases between. CDR3 bases: TGTGCCAGCAGCTTACGATCCCAGGGCTGGAATCAGCCCCAGCATTTT. Amino acids: CASSLRSQGWNQPQHF.

This clone was seen a single time. The chain joins TRBV30 to TRBJ1-2, with D perhaps matching TRBD1 (6 bases). The CDR3 spans 16 residues. CDR1 and CDR2 from the germline V gene are GTSNPN and SVGIG (reference sequence). Trimming removed 0 bases at V and 3 bases at J, with 17 bases between. This CDR3 reads CAWSVKGELRDYGYTF. The CDR3, as DNA: TGTGCCTGGAGTGTCAAGGGGGAACTACGAGACTATGGCTACACCTTC.

The chain employs TRBV18 and TRBJ2-7, with a weak D call TRBD1 (5 bases). Germline CDR1 is KGHSH and CDR2 is LQKENI. With 3 bases removed from V and 2 bases from J, the gap between germline ends came to 8 bases. The CDR3 covers 13 residues. The CDR3 DNA sequence: TGTGCCAGCTCACCTGGACATACCTACGAGCAGTACTTC. Translating it yields CASSPGHTYEQYF.

The chain is built from TRBV19 and TRBJ1-2, with 7 bases lining up with TRBD1. CDR1 is LNHDA and CDR2 is SQIVND in the germline V gene (reference sequence). With V trimmed by 6 bases and J by 5 bases, 6 bases remained unmatched. The CDR3 length is 13 residues. Here the CDR3 reads CASSSGTAYGYTF. CDR3 nucleotide sequence: TGTGCCAGTAGCTCAGGGACAGCATATGGCTACACCTTC.

The CDR3 DNA reads TGTGCCTGGGGACTAGCCCAAGAGACCCAGTACTTC. This codes for CAWGLAQETQYF. The rearrangement joins TRBV30 to TRBJ2-5; 8 positions agree with TRBD2. The V segment lost 5 bases and the J segment 1 base; nucleotides outside the gene matches: 0. The germline V gene has CDR1 GTSNPN and CDR2 SVGIG (reference sequence). The CDR3 consists of 12 residues. The full variable domain, rest sourced from reference TRBV30 and TRBJ2-5, is SQTIHQWPATLVQPVGSPLSLECTVEGTSNPNLYWYRQAAGRGLQLLFYSVGIGQISSEVPQNLSASRPQDRQFILSSKKLLLSDSGFYLCAWGLAQETQYFGPGTRLLVL.

This chain uses TRBV7-6 with TRBJ2-3, with 10 bases that match TRBD2. CDR3 length equals 16 residues. Germline assignment: CDR1 SGHVS and CDR2 FNYEAQ. J was trimmed by 6 bases and V by 6 bases; bases with no gene match: 12. For the CDR3, the DNA is TGTGCCAGCAGTCCCCTAGCGGGGGCCCAGGCGGATACGCAGTATTTT. Its protein is CASSPLAGAQADTQYF.